This T cell receptor beta chain was sequenced during a study of blood T cell repertoires in COVID-19. About the research overall: The United States, Italy and Spain provided the acute and convalescent COVID-19 samples. T cells, B-cell-depleted T cells, or PBMCs supplied cDNA or gDNA.

This clone was seen once. The CDR3 runs 15 residues. CDR1 and CDR2 (germline): MDHEN, SYDVKM. Trimming removed 6 bases from V and 5 bases from J, with 17 bases in between. Libraries were prepared by immunoSEQ multiplex PCR; TCRdb keeps only in-frame clonotypes and omits some of them. The sample lists almost 200,000 clones; more than 80% were seen once. The chain recombines TRBV28 with TRBJ1-3; TRBD1 might be the D (6 bases). Sequencing was performed on PBMCs or T cells enriched from blood (not recorded which). This sequence originates from a woman under 30 who had recovered from COVID-19. The CDR3 region is CASRSTGGQRNTIYF. CDR3 in DNA: TGTGCCAGCAGATCCACGGGGGGGCAGAGAAACACCATATATTTT.